This T cell receptor (beta chain) was identified during a study of control samples from healthy donors and cancer patients (dated by TCRdb to between 2020 and 2021). Libraries were built with the immunoSEQ multiplex PCR assay. TCRdb limited this immuneACCESS table to in-frame rearrangements with V and J called. A share of clones is missing; checked studies link under half to unresolved V genes, and the rest is unexplained. Counted in this sample were about 130,000 clones; under 90% of them appeared once. About 7.9% of the sample rests with the top ten. With regard to this clone: This clone's antigen is unknown. No much larger clone exists at a distance of one base, and base qualities are not known.

Taken from cysteine to phenylalanine, the CDR3 has 14 residues. Only CDR3 DNA remains: 42 bases, in frame from the first base. Trimming takes 5 bases from V and 4 bases from J, and the germline ends sit 15 bases apart. In the germline V gene, CDR1 corresponds to SNHLY and CDR2 to FYNNEI. The source of this sequence is a man aged 45 to 65 with head and neck cancer. The chain uses TRBV2 and TRBJ2-7, and the D gene may be TRBD2, 8 bases matching. Sequencing was performed on PBMCs. The sequence in DNA is TGTGCCAGCAGTCCAAGCGGGGGACAGTACGAGCAGTACTTC. This codes for CASSPSGGQYEQYF.